Shown below are 14 T cell receptor beta chains from a single sample sequenced in a study of radiotherapy plus CTLA-4 blockade in lung cancer. Profiling relied on immunoSEQ multiplex PCR, and the TCRdb table lists in-frame clones only, not all of them. The table has some 30,000 clones, approximately 75% seen once. The sequencing used peripheral blood, collected from a patient treated with radiotherapy plus ipilimumab. The origin of the receptors is a human donor with non-small cell lung cancer that progressed on radiotherapy plus ipilimumab.

The chain links TRBV6-5 to TRBJ1-5; maybe TRBD1 (6 bases). This CDR3 comprises 15 residues. CDR1 and CDR2 from the germline V gene are MNHEY and SVGAGI. Trimming took off 4 bases at V and 1 base at J, with 11 bases between the two ends. The CDR3: CASSFRGESNQPQHF. The CDR3 DNA is TGTGCCAGCAGTTTCAGGGGAGAGAGCAATCAGCCCCAGCATTTT.

This clone was counted only a few times. V is TRBV19 and J is TRBJ1-6, with a weak D call TRBD1 (6 bases). The V gene lost 3 bases and the J gene lost 9 bases, with 15 bases spanning the gap. The CDR3 runs 15 residues. CDR1 and CDR2 (germline): LNHDA, SQIVND (reference sequence). The CDR3 reads CASSIQGIKGSPLHF. The DNA for the CDR3 is TGTGCCAGTAGTATCCAGGGGATAAAGGGTTCACCCCTCCACTTT.

This chain uses TRBV4-1 with TRBJ2-3; tentative D call: TRBD1 (6 bases). Germline V gene lookup returns CDR1 MGHRA and CDR2 YSYEKL. The CDR3 runs 20 residues. Deletions cut 4 bases from V and 3 bases from J, with 29 bases between. The CDR3 DNA is TGCGCCAGCAGCCCCATGAGGACCACACAGGGAACAAGTACGACAGATACGCAGTATTTT. As protein: CASSPMRTTQGTSTTDTQYF.

This clone was seen a handful of times. The chain has TRBV10-2 and TRBJ2-7; D may be TRBD1 (6 bases). This CDR3 is built from 13 residues. Germline V gives CDR1 WSHSY, CDR2 SAAADI. Trimming took 6 bases from V and 1 from J, leaving 10 bases between them. For the CDR3, the DNA is TGCGCCAGCAGAGCCGACAGGTCCTACGAGCAGTACTTC. Translating it yields CASRADRSYEQYF.

This chain joins TRBV29-1 and TRBJ2-3; TRBD1 aligns across 7 bases. CDR3 length equals 13 residues. V shed 5 bases, J shed 4 bases, and the junction held 6 bases outside the gene matches. Germline lookup yields CDR1 SQVTM and CDR2 ANQGSEA. In DNA, the CDR3 is TGCAGCGTTCCTCGACAGGGACCAGATACGCAGTATTTT. Protein: CSVPRQGPDTQYF.

The J gene is TRBJ1-6, the V gene TRBV7-6; D is uncertain. The ends were cut back, 2 bases at V and 9 bases at J, with 5 bases in the middle. Germline lookup yields CDR1 SGHVS and CDR2 FNYEAQ. There are 12 residues in the CDR3. CDR3 residues: CASSLHGSPLHF. The CDR3 bases are TGTGCCAGCAGCTTACACGGTTCACCCCTCCACTTT.

The chain joins TRBV6-5 to TRBJ1-1, with D tentatively TRBD1 (6 bases). V dropped 6 bases and J dropped 5 bases, with 13 bases sitting between them. Germline V gene lookup returns CDR1 MNHEY and CDR2 SVGAGI. This CDR3 spans 13 amino acids. CDR3 in DNA: TGTGCCAGCAGGGACAGAGGTGGGACTGAAGCTTTCTTT. Translation gives CASRDRGGTEAFF.

In DNA form, the CDR3 reads TGTGCCAGCAGCTTAGGGGCGGGAATCGCTAATGAAAAACTGTTTTTT. This sequence encodes CASSLGAGIANEKLFF. The rearrangement joins TRBV11-2 to TRBJ1-4; D unclear. The CDR3 contains 16 residues. Germline V gene lookup returns CDR1 SGHAT and CDR2 FQNNGV. V was trimmed by 1 base and J by 3 bases, leaving 12 bases between them.

The V and J genes are TRBV4-1 and TRBJ1-5; 8 bases are a match to TRBD1. Germline values: CDR1 MGHRA, CDR2 YSYEKL. V lost 4 bases, J lost 6 bases, and 11 bases stayed unmatched. CDR3 length: 16 residues. The CDR3 bases are TGCGCCAGCAGCCTAGGCGGGCAGGGGGCGTTTCAGCCCCAGCATTTT. Encoded protein: CASSLGGQGAFQPQHF.

The CDR3 loop reads CASSLWPGTYGYTF. In DNA form, the CDR3 reads TGTGCCAGCAGTTTATGGCCAGGAACCTATGGCTACACCTTC. V and J are TRBV27 and TRBJ1-2; D is ambiguous. CDR1 and CDR2 from the germline V gene are MNHEY and SMNVEV (reference sequence). There are 14 residues in the CDR3. The V end lost 1 base, the J end lost 4 bases, and 10 bases lay between the germline ends.

CDR3 residues: CASSPQGGTGELFF. DNA of the CDR3: TGTGCCAGCAGCCCACAGGGGGGCACCGGGGAGCTGTTTTTT. This chain links TRBV7-2 with TRBJ2-2; TRBD1 matches at 8 bases. V was pared by 5 bases and J by 4 bases, with 3 bases of the junction left unmatched. The CDR3 totals 14 residues. Germline V gives CDR1 SGHTA, CDR2 FQGNSA. The complete variable domain, with remaining parts taken from reference TRBV7-2 and TRBJ2-2, reads GAGVSQSPSNKVTEKGKDVELRCDPISGHTALYWYRQSLGQGLEFLIYFQGNSAPDKSGLPSDRFSAERTGGSVSTLTIQRTQQEDSAVYLCASSPQGGTGELFFGEGSRLTVL.

The chain couples TRBV27 to TRBJ1-2, with 11 bases aligning to TRBD1. This CDR3 has 13 amino acids. Germline loops: CDR1 MNHEY, CDR2 SMNVEV (reference sequence). Unmatched junction bases numbered 1, after V lost 3 bases and J lost 7 bases. The CDR3, as DNA: TGTGCCAGCAGTTTCGGGACAGGGGGTGGCTACACCTTC. It is translated as CASSFGTGGGYTF.

The rearrangement joins TRBV4-2 to TRBJ2-5; TRBD2 matches 11 bases. The CDR3 runs to 19 residues. The germline CDR1 and CDR2 sequences are LGHNA and YNFKEQ. Trimming removed 0 bases from V and 2 bases from J; junction bases left unmatched: 11. The CDR3 protein is CASSQDSAASGGFQETQYF. CDR3 DNA sequence: TGTGCCAGCAGCCAAGACTCCGCCGCTAGCGGGGGGTTTCAAGAGACCCAGTACTTC.

This chain connects TRBV28 to TRBJ1-2, with TRBD1 identical over 7 bases. CDR3 length: 15 amino acids. Germline V gives CDR1 MDHEN, CDR2 SYDVKM. The ends lost 6 bases at V and 5 bases at J; junction bases unmatched: 12. The CDR3 sequence: CASRAPGQQYYGYTF. The CDR3 bases are TGTGCCAGCAGGGCGCCGGGACAGCAGTATTATGGCTACACCTTC.